The 25 T cell receptor beta chains given below trace back to one sample, sequenced in a study of T cells in Graves' hyperthyroidism and ophthalmopathy (dated by TCRdb to about 2019). Libraries were prepared through multiplex PCR. The sequencer listed for this sample is Illumina HiSeq 2000. The TCR beta CDR3 regions were amplified from RNA transcripts. For the first round of RT-PCR on the TCR CDR3, the HTBI primer set was used together with the Qiagen OneStep RT-PCR kit. Starting from the raw public reads, TCRdb applied fastp trimming at Q25, assembled clones with MiXCR and retained in-frame beta chains. Every CDR3 protein is listed once, alongside the most common genes and DNA of its rows. This sample holds around 420,000 distinct CDR3 sequences; 15% to 18% were observed only once. Of the sample, over 12% falls within the top ten clones. The specimen sequenced was blood. These receptors all stem from a woman between 18 and 30 years old with Graves' hyperthyroidism.

This clonotype has only a few counts. The chain carries TRBV5-8 and TRBJ2-1; TRBD2 agrees at 8 bases. V lost 0 bases, J lost 7 bases, and 6 bases stayed unmatched. This CDR3 contains 15 residues. CDR1 and CDR2 (germline): SGHTS, YDEGEE. CDR3 nucleotides: TGTGCCAGCAGCTTGGATCGCGGGAGGATGAATGAGCAGTTCTTC. It encodes CASSLDRGRMNEQFF.

Concerning this clonotype: A much more abundant neighbour one base away suggests this may be a read error. The rearrangement links TRBV2 to TRBJ1-4; TRBD1 might be the D (5 bases). The CDR3 length is 15 residues. Germline V gene sequence: CDR1 SNHLY, CDR2 FYNNEI. Here the CDR3 reads CVSLEFLPGHEKLFF. The CDR3 nucleotides read TGTGTCAGCCTCGAATTCCTACCGGGGCATGAAAAACTGTTTTTT.

The CDR3 sequence: CASSTSGEGPSGGYTF. For the CDR3, the DNA is TGTGCCAGCAGTACCTCCGGCGAGGGCCCATCCGGTGGCTACACCTTC. V usage is TRBV28 and J usage is TRBJ1-2; D gene uncertain. CDR3 size: 16 residues. CDR1 and CDR2 from the germline V gene are MDHEN and SYDVKM. V was shortened by 5 bases and J by 7 bases, with 23 bases between the two germline ends.

V and J are TRBV6-6 and TRBJ2-1; 9 bases line up with TRBD1. The V segment lost 0 bases and the J segment 6 bases; nucleotides outside the gene matches: 21. In germline, CDR1 is MNHNY, CDR2 SVGAGI (reference sequence). CDR3 length: 21 residues. The CDR3: CASSYSPYRHSGQGIGNEQFF. The CDR3, as DNA: TGTGCCAGCAGTTACTCCCCTTATCGGCATTCGGGACAGGGTATCGGCAATGAGCAGTTCTTC.

This clonotype was picked up a small number of times. The rearrangement links TRBV20-1 to TRBJ1-1; possibly TRBD1 for D (6 bases). With 3 bases removed from V and 6 bases from J, the gap between germline ends came to 20 bases. Germline V gives CDR1 DFQATT, CDR2 SNEGSKA (reference sequence). This CDR3 is 15 amino acids long. CDR3 protein: CSASQKSTGFPEAFF. CDR3 nucleotides: TGCAGTGCTAGCCAAAAATCTACAGGGTTCCCTGAAGCTTTCTTT.

J is TRBJ2-1 and V is TRBV6-1; 13 nucleotides agree with TRBD2. The trim removed 6 bases at V and 6 bases at J, leaving 5 bases unmatched. This CDR3 spans 15 amino acids. Germline V gene lookup returns CDR1 MNHNS and CDR2 SASEGT. CDR3 protein: CASSRTSGSGNEQFF. CDR3 sequence (DNA): TGTGCCAGCAGCAGGACTAGCGGGAGCGGCAATGAGCAGTTCTTC.

This sequence joins TRBV6-2 or TRBV6-3 and TRBJ2-1; D may match TRBD1 or TRBD2 (5 bases each). V was trimmed by 0 bases and J by 14 bases, leaving 17 bases between them. The CDR3 contains 14 residues. Germline V gives CDR1 MNHEY, CDR2 SVGEGT. CDR3 in amino acids: CASSYSGRSEGEFF. The CDR3 DNA follows: TGTGCCAGCAGTTACTCGGGACGCTCCGAGGGTGAGTTCTTC.

Ten or more counts support this clonotype. The rearrangement uses TRBV20-1 and TRBJ2-1; 12 bases line up with TRBD2. The CDR3 length is 17 residues. The V gene end was trimmed by 0 bases and the J gene end by 3 bases; junction bases not matched to a gene: 6. The V gene's germline CDR1 is DFQATT and CDR2 SNEGSKA (reference sequence). DNA for the CDR3: TGCAGTGCTAGAGACTCGACTAGCGGGGGATTCTACAATGAGCAGTTCTTC. Encoded protein: CSARDSTSGGFYNEQFF.

This clonotype occurred a few times. This chain links TRBV10-3 with TRBJ2-7, with D unresolved. The germline gives CDR1 ENHRY, CDR2 SYGVKD. V was clipped by 3 bases and J by 3 bases, with 12 bases between them. The CDR3 length is 14 residues. The CDR3 bases are TGTGCCATCAGTGATCCCCAGGTCTTCTACGAGCAGTACTTC. This gives the protein CAISDPQVFYEQYF.

This chain uses TRBV7-9 with TRBJ2-7; 10 bases line up with TRBD2. V shed 4 bases and J 1 base; nucleotides not matched to a gene: 7. CDR1 and CDR2 from the germline V gene are SEHNR and FQNEAQ (reference sequence). CDR3 length: 16 amino acids. DNA for the CDR3: TGTGCCAGCAGCTCCGTAACTAGCGGGGCGTCCTACGAGCAGTACTTC. It specifies CASSSVTSGASYEQYF.

The CDR3 nucleotides read TGTGCCAGCAGCCCAGAGCGGGGGGGTGGCTACACCTTC. This gives the protein CASSPERGGGYTF. The chain has TRBV7-3 and TRBJ1-2; tentative D call: TRBD1 (5 bases). The CDR3 is 13 residues long. Germline V lookup: CDR1 SGHTA, CDR2 FQGTGA. V lost 5 bases and J lost 7, with 14 bases in between.

This clonotype was counted many times. The chain combines TRBV5-5 with TRBJ1-6; D uncertain. Germline V gene sequence: CDR1 SGHKS, CDR2 YYEKEE (reference sequence). This CDR3 spans 14 amino acids. V gave up 4 bases and J gave up 7 bases, with 12 bases separating them. DNA of the CDR3: TGTGCCAGCAGCAGCGGACCCAGGAATTCACCCCTCCACTTT. Protein product: CASSSGPRNSPLHF.

V usage is TRBV6-4 and J usage is TRBJ2-7; D remains unclear. V was pared by 6 bases and J by 1 base, with 16 bases between. CDR3 size: 15 residues. The germline V gene encodes CDR1 MRHNA and CDR2 SNTAGT. The CDR3 sequence: CASSGRNRKSYEQYF. CDR3 coding DNA: TGTGCCAGCAGCGGCAGGAACAGAAAGTCCTACGAGCAGTACTTC.

This clonotype was found many times. The chain couples TRBV5-1 to TRBJ1-2; D call uncertain. CDR1 and CDR2 (germline): SGHRS, YFSETQ. V lost 6 bases and J lost 8, with 11 bases in between. The CDR3 length is 11 residues. CDR3 region: CASTSGDGYTF. Here the CDR3 DNA reads TGCGCCAGCACTTCTGGAGACGGCTACACCTTC.

The table lists this clonotype with a few counts. J is TRBJ2-7 and V is TRBV20-1; possible D gene TRBD2, 5 bases. With 6 bases removed from V and 0 bases from J, the gap between germline ends came to 15 bases. Germline lookup yields CDR1 DFQATT and CDR2 SNEGSKA (reference sequence). The CDR3 loop spans 14 amino acids. CDR3 DNA: TGCAGTGCCCCAGAGGGCTCCATCTCCTACGAGCAGTACTTC. Protein: CSAPEGSISYEQYF.

This clonotype was found many times. This chain joins TRBV3-1 and TRBJ1-2; D not certain. V dropped 1 base and J dropped 5 bases, with 14 bases sitting between them. The germline CDR1 and CDR2 sequences are LGHDT and YNNKEL (reference sequence). The CDR3 spans 15 residues. Here the CDR3 reads CASSQVAGKGYGYTF. CDR3 DNA sequence: TGTGCCAGCAGCCAAGTTGCGGGAAAAGGGTATGGCTACACCTTC. Supplemented by reference TRBV3-1 and TRBJ1-2, the full variable domain reads DTAVSQTPKYLVTQMGNDKSIKCEQNLGHDTMYWYKQDSKKFLKIMFSYNNKELIINETVPNRFSPKSPDKAHLNLHINSLELGDSAVYFCASSQVAGKGYGYTFGSGTRLTVV.

V gene TRBV6-1 combines with J gene TRBJ2-5, with 11 bases matching TRBD1. This CDR3 comprises 15 residues. Per germline, CDR1 MNHNS and CDR2 SASEGT. The V gene end was trimmed by 6 bases and the J gene end by 5 bases; junction bases not matched to a gene: 8. The CDR3 here is CASRHRDRGFETQYF. The DNA of the CDR3 is TGTGCCAGCAGACACCGGGACAGGGGGTTTGAGACCCAGTACTTC.

Many counts were recorded for this clonotype. The chain combines TRBV9 with TRBJ2-2; D perhaps matches TRBD2 (5 bases). Trimming stripped 2 bases from V and 5 bases from J, with 10 bases between. Germline-derived CDR1 and CDR2 are SGDLS and YYNGEE. The CDR3 sequence is 14 residues long. CDR3 nucleotide sequence: TGTGCCAGCAGCGTTGGACGGACTACCGGGGAGCTGTTTTTT. It is translated as CASSVGRTTGELFF.

In this sample, this clonotype turned up a few times. The gene calls are TRBV25-1 and TRBJ1-5; 10 bases fit TRBD1. The CDR3 loop spans 17 amino acids. V gave up 4 bases and J gave up 0 bases; unmatched junction bases: 6. Germline V lookup: CDR1 MGHDK, CDR2 SYGVNS. The chain's CDR3 is CASSGGDRGISNQPQHF. For the CDR3, the DNA is TGTGCCAGCAGTGGGGGGGACAGGGGTATTAGCAATCAGCCCCAGCATTTT.

There are many counts of this clonotype. The V and J genes are TRBV29-1 and TRBJ1-1; D call uncertain. CDR3 length equals 13 residues. Germline CDR1 SQVTM, CDR2 ANQGSEA. Trimming took off 2 bases at V and 5 bases at J, with 12 bases between the two ends. CDR3 sequence: CSVELGMRTEAFF. The CDR3 bases are TGCAGCGTTGAACTTGGGATGAGAACTGAAGCTTTCTTT. Together with reference TRBV29-1 and TRBJ1-1, the CDR3 gives the full variable domain: SAVISQKPSRDICQRGTSLTIQCQVDSQVTMMFWYRQQPGQSLTLIATANQGSEATYESGFVIDKFPISRPNLTFSTLTVSNMSPEDSSIYLCSVELGMRTEAFFGQGTRLTVV.

This clonotype was detected only a few times. The chain links TRBV6-2 or TRBV6-3 to TRBJ1-1; D ambiguous. Germline lookup yields CDR1 MNHEY and CDR2 SVGEGT. This CDR3 has 15 residues. The germline V and J ends were trimmed by 7 bases and 5 bases, with 20 bases remaining between them. CDR3 loop: CASKAPQDGWTEAFF. CDR3 nucleotide sequence: TGTGCCAGCAAGGCCCCCCAGGACGGGTGGACTGAAGCTTTCTTT.

This chain links TRBV7-3 with TRBJ2-1, with TRBD1 matching 8 bases. The CDR3 covers 15 residues. V was clipped by 5 bases and J by 7 bases; unmatched bases: 10. Germline V gene lookup returns CDR1 SGHTA and CDR2 FQGTGA. This CDR3 reads CASSTTGGPTNEQFF. The CDR3 nucleotides are TGTGCCAGCAGCACAACAGGGGGTCCTACAAATGAGCAGTTCTTC.

V gene TRBV20-1 combines with J gene TRBJ2-3; tentatively, D is TRBD2 (6 bases). V was shortened by 3 bases and J by 0 bases, with 10 bases between the two germline ends. Looked up from germline, CDR1 is DFQATT and CDR2 is SNEGSKA (reference sequence). There are 14 residues in the CDR3. The CDR3 DNA follows: TGCAGTGCTAGCGGGAGCCGAAGCACAGATACGCAGTATTTT. This gives the protein CSASGSRSTDTQYF.

This clonotype was counted at least ten times. The chain couples TRBV28 to TRBJ2-1, with 7 bases matching TRBD2. The trim removed 4 bases at V and 2 bases at J, leaving 14 bases unmatched. The CDR3 runs to 18 residues. Per the germline V gene, CDR1 is MDHEN and CDR2 is SYDVKM. The DNA for the CDR3 is TGTGCCAGCAGTTCTTGGGGATGGGCGGGAGTTACCTACAATGAGCAGTTCTTC. It is translated as CASSSWGWAGVTYNEQFF.

This clonotype was observed at least ten times. V and J are TRBV7-9 and TRBJ2-5, with D perhaps TRBD2 (7 bases). The CDR3 length is 14 residues. Trimming shortened V by 3 bases and J by 5 bases, and 13 bases separated the two germline ends. Germline V gives CDR1 SEHNR, CDR2 FQNEAQ (reference sequence). CDR3 residues: CASSFRGAGETQYF. For the CDR3, the DNA is TGTGCCAGCAGCTTCCGGGGGGCCGGGGAGACCCAGTACTTC.